These 4 T cell receptor beta chains were all obtained from the same sample, sequenced in a study of T cell clonotyping in hematopoietic cell transplantation. Time point in this sample: recipient sample about 28 days before transplant, after cytoreduction. The protocol was immunoSEQ multiplex PCR, while the TCRdb copy is restricted to in-frame clones and leaves out a portion. The sample holds around 5,000 clones, about 34% seen once. Sequenced here: peripheral blood mononuclear cells, sampled before stem cell transplant. The receptor set was obtained from a man aged 50 to 60 with myelofibrosis. Some clones in this sample may be carry-over from other donors' samples.

This clone is classed as medium-sized. V gene TRBV4-1 combines with J gene TRBJ2-2; D assignment may be TRBD1 or TRBD2 (6 bases each). Between the trimmed V and J ends, which lost 6 bases and 4 bases, there was a span of 18 bases. The CDR3 covers 16 residues. In germline, CDR1 is MGHRA, CDR2 YSYEKL. CDR3 in amino acids: CASRLSPGASTGELFF. As DNA, the CDR3 is TGCGCCAGCAGGCTCAGCCCGGGGGCCAGCACCGGGGAGCTGTTTTTT.

J is TRBJ2-7 and V is TRBV30; unclear D gene. The germline V gene has CDR1 GTSNPN and CDR2 SVGIG (reference sequence). V lost 8 bases and J 0 bases, leaving 11 bases between the germline ends. CDR3 length equals 12 residues. CDR3 protein: CATGPSSYEQYF. CDR3 DNA sequence: TGTGCCACCGGACCGAGCTCCTACGAGCAGTACTTC.

In this sample, this clone turned up a few times. The chain combines TRBV4-3 with TRBJ2-3; D gene ambiguous. The germline CDR1 and CDR2 sequences are LGHNA and YSLEER. The CDR3 loop spans 13 amino acids. Trimming took 1 base from V and 4 from J, leaving 6 bases between them. The CDR3 here is CASSQGSPDTQYF. As DNA, the CDR3 is TGCGCCAGCAGCCAAGGCTCACCAGATACGCAGTATTTT.

This clone was observed a few times. The rearrangement uses TRBV30 and TRBJ1-6; D gene ambiguous. Trimming took 8 bases from V and 14 from J, leaving 16 bases between them. Germline V gene lookup returns CDR1 GTSNPN and CDR2 SVGIG (reference sequence). The CDR3 covers 11 residues. The CDR3 here is CAHKPRETLHF. CDR3 DNA: TGTGCCCATAAACCGAGGGAGACCCTCCACTTT.